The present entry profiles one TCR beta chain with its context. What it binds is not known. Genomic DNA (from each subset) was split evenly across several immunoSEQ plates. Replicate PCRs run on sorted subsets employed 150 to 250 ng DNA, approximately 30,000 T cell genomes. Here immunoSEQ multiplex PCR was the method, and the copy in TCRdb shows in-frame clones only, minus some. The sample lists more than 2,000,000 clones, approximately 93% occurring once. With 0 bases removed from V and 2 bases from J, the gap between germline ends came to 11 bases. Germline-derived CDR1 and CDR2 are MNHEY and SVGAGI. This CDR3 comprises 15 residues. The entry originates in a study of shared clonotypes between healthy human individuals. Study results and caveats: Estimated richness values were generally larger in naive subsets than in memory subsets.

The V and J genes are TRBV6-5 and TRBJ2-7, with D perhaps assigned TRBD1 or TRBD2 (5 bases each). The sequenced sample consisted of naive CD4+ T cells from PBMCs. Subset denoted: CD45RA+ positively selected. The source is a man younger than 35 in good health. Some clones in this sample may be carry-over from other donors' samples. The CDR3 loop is CASSYSGKGTYEQYF. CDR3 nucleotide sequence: TGTGCCAGCAGTTACTCCGGGAAGGGGACCTACGAGCAGTACTTC.